This passage covers 25 T cell receptor beta chains from one sample sequenced in a study of T cells in Graves' hyperthyroidism and ophthalmopathy (dated by TCRdb to about 2019). Library prep was done by multiplex PCR. Sequencing used an Illumina HiSeq 2000. The TCR beta CDR3 regions were amplified from the RNA transcripts. The first round of RT-PCR for the TCR CDR3 was performed with the HTBI primer set and the Qiagen OneStep RT-PCR kit. Using fastp trimming at Q25 and MiXCR clonotype assembly, TCRdb reanalyzed the public sequencing data and kept in-frame beta chains. One record per CDR3 amino acid sequence lists the most common genes and DNA. In all, the sample holds about 770,000 distinct CDR3 sequences, and approximately 19% of those were seen once. Jointly, the top ten make up 16% of the sample. The sequencing sample was made of blood. The receptors were sampled from a woman between 45 and 60 years old with Graves' hyperthyroidism that later progressed to Graves' ophthalmopathy.

The chain uses TRBV10-3 and TRBJ1-1, with D unresolved. V was pared by 6 bases and J by 1 base, with 9 bases between. The germline V gene encodes CDR1 ENHRY and CDR2 SYGVKD. The CDR3 runs 13 residues. CDR3 protein: CAISQPGNTEAFF. CDR3 in DNA: TGTGCCATCAGCCAGCCGGGGAACACTGAAGCTTTCTTT.

Many counts were recorded for this clonotype. The chain links TRBV12-3 or TRBV12-4 to TRBJ2-5; either TRBD1 or TRBD2 may supply D (7 bases each). The length of the CDR3 is 17 residues. V gave up 3 bases and J gave up 2 bases, with 19 bases separating them. The CDR3 loop reads CASSFIGGGGPQETQYF. CDR3 nucleotide sequence: TGTGCCAGCAGTTTTATAGGGGGCGGGGGTCCTCAAGAGACCCAGTACTTC.

This clonotype turned up a few times. V gene TRBV6-4 combines with J gene TRBJ1-2; the match to TRBD1 covers 9 bases. Losses at the gene ends were 5 bases for V and 4 bases for J; bases not matched to a gene: 11. This CDR3 comprises 16 residues. Germline CDR1 reads MRHNA; CDR2 reads SNTAGT. CDR3 nucleotides: TGTGCCAGCAGTCAACGCGGGACAGGGTTTCCCTATGGCTACACCTTC. This codes for CASSQRGTGFPYGYTF.

This clonotype occurred many times. The chain has TRBV3-1 and TRBJ1-2; TRBD1 might be the D (6 bases). The CDR3 loop spans 15 amino acids. Germline V gene sequence: CDR1 LGHDT, CDR2 YNNKEL (reference sequence). V was trimmed by 0 bases and J by 6 bases, leaving 14 bases between them. The chain's CDR3 is CASSQDPQGLDGYTF. The CDR3 nucleotides read TGTGCCAGCAGCCAAGATCCACAGGGTTTGGATGGCTACACCTTC.

On this clonotype itself: With a much larger clone just one base away, this may be a read error. The rearrangement uses TRBV12-3 or TRBV12-4 and TRBJ1-5, with D unresolved. The CDR3 consists of 15 residues. The V and J ends lost 4 bases and 4 bases respectively, with 14 bases between them. The CDR3 DNA reads as TGTGCCAGCAGTTCAGACGGGCGGATGAATCAGCCCCAGCATTTT. Encoded protein: CASSSDGRMNQPQHF.

This chain connects TRBV2 to TRBJ2-1; D gene unclear. The length of the CDR3 is 22 residues. Germline CDR1 SNHLY, CDR2 FYNNEI. V shed 3 bases and J shed 0 bases, with 30 bases lying between them. The CDR3 region is CASSDHFSGAFVAKSSYNEQFF. The CDR3 DNA reads TGTGCCAGCAGTGATCATTTTTCGGGCGCCTTCGTGGCTAAAAGCTCCTACAATGAGCAGTTCTTC.

This clonotype occurred many times. The chain links TRBV3-1 to TRBJ2-5, with TRBD1 as a possible D gene (5 bases). This CDR3 contains 13 residues. V lost 6 bases, J lost 4 bases, and 12 bases lay in between. In germline, CDR1 is LGHDT, CDR2 YNNKEL (reference sequence). CDR3 DNA sequence: TGTGCCAGCAGACTCGTGGGGCGAGAGACCCAGTACTTC. Translating gives CASRLVGRETQYF.

This clonotype was found once. This sequence may be a read error, since a much larger clone differs from it by one base. This chain uses TRBV7-3 with TRBJ2-5; the match to TRBD2 covers 9 bases. Per the germline V gene, CDR1 is SGHTA and CDR2 is FQGTGA. There are 15 residues in the CDR3. V lost 1 base and J lost 3; bases outside the gene matches: 3. The CDR3 sequence is CASSLMGLAEETQYF. The CDR3 DNA is TGTGCCAGCAGCTTAATGGGACTAGCCGAAGAGACCCAGTACTTC. Full variable domain (outside the CDR3, taken from reference TRBV7-3 and TRBJ2-5): GAGVSQTPSNKVTEKGKYVELRCDPISGHTALYWYRQSLGQGPEFLIYFQGTGAADDSGLPNDRFFAVRPEGSVSTLKIQRTERGDSAVYLCASSLMGLAEETQYFGPGTRLLVL.

This clonotype was seen ten or more times. The chain recombines TRBV20-1 with TRBJ1-1; D possibly corresponds to TRBD1 (5 bases). The CDR3 length is 16 residues. Germline-derived CDR1 and CDR2 are DFQATT and SNEGSKA (reference sequence). The V gene lost 0 bases and the J gene lost 1 base, with 15 bases spanning the gap. CDR3 amino acids: CSARDWGFGGNTEAFF. Written as DNA, the CDR3 is TGCAGTGCTAGAGATTGGGGGTTCGGGGGGAACACTGAAGCTTTCTTT.

The chain employs TRBV29-1 and TRBJ1-2; 12 nucleotides line up with TRBD1. The CDR3 is made up of 15 amino acids. V gave up 6 bases and J gave up 9 bases; unmatched junction bases: 14. Germline lookup yields CDR1 SQVTM and CDR2 ANQGSEA. The CDR3 loop is CSVRDTGTGGGRYTF. CDR3 sequence (DNA): TGCAGCGTGAGGGATACCGGGACAGGGGGCGGTCGCTACACCTTC.

This clonotype was counted a few times. J is TRBJ2-5 and V is TRBV30; possible D gene TRBD1, 6 bases. V was clipped by 4 bases and J by 5 bases, with 11 bases between them. The germline CDR1 and CDR2 sequences are GTSNPN and SVGIG (reference sequence). CDR3 size: 12 residues. CDR3: CAWNRVSETQYF. DNA of the CDR3: TGTGCCTGGAACAGGGTTAGTGAGACCCAGTACTTC.

This clonotype was counted at least ten times. The chain joins TRBV2 to TRBJ1-6, with 7 bases that match TRBD1. The CDR3 sequence is 16 residues long. Germline loops: CDR1 SNHLY, CDR2 FYNNEI. V shed 5 bases and J 7 bases; nucleotides not matched to a gene: 11. The CDR3 region is CASSTIRDSPNSPLHF. The CDR3 DNA sequence: TGTGCCAGCAGTACGATACGGGACAGCCCAAATTCACCCCTCCACTTT.

This clonotype has a count of ten or more. J is TRBJ2-2 and V is TRBV7-2, with 7 bases aligning to TRBD2. The CDR3 sequence is 13 residues long. J lost 5 bases, V lost 7 bases, and 4 bases had no gene match. The germline CDR1 and CDR2 sequences are SGHTA and FQGNSA. The CDR3 region has the DNA TGTGCCAGCAAGTTGCGGGGGACCGGGGAGCTGTTTTTT. It translates to CASKLRGTGELFF.

This clonotype was picked up many times. J is TRBJ1-2 and V is TRBV29-1; no definite D call. V dropped 4 bases and J dropped 2 bases, with 5 bases sitting between them. Germline CDR1 is SQVTM and CDR2 is ANQGSEA. The CDR3 loop spans 11 amino acids. The CDR3 reads CSVAGNYGYTF. DNA of the CDR3: TGCAGCGTTGCTGGGAACTATGGCTACACCTTC. Full variable domain (missing parts from reference TRBV29-1 and TRBJ1-2): SAVISQKPSRDICQRGTSLTIQCQVDSQVTMMFWYRQQPGQSLTLIATANQGSEATYESGFVIDKFPISRPNLTFSTLTVSNMSPEDSSIYLCSVAGNYGYTFGSGTRLTVV.

This clonotype was observed at least ten times. The gene calls are TRBV18 and TRBJ1-1, with a possible D match to TRBD1 (5 bases). This CDR3 comprises 14 residues. With 1 base removed from V and 7 bases from J, the gap between germline ends came to 13 bases. CDR1 and CDR2 (germline): KGHSH, LQKENI. CDR3 sequence: CASSPRGQGDEAFF. Here the CDR3 DNA reads TGTGCCAGCTCACCACGGGGTCAAGGGGATGAAGCTTTCTTT.

Many counts were recorded for this clonotype. The chain is built from TRBV7-3 and TRBJ2-5; perhaps TRBD1 as D (5 bases). Germline lookup yields CDR1 SGHTA and CDR2 FQGTGA. Between the trimmed V and J ends, which lost 5 bases and 4 bases, there was a span of 14 bases. The CDR3 is 14 residues long. This chain's CDR3 is CASSQAGKGETQYF. CDR3 nucleotide sequence: TGTGCCAGCAGCCAAGCAGGGAAGGGAGAGACCCAGTACTTC.

This clonotype was seen more than once but under ten times. The V gene is TRBV3-1, the J gene TRBJ2-2; tentative D call: TRBD2 (6 bases). Germline assignment: CDR1 LGHDT and CDR2 YNNKEL (reference sequence). The CDR3 totals 12 residues. Trimming stripped 0 bases from V and 14 bases from J, with 10 bases between. The CDR3 coding sequence is TGTGCCAGCAGCCAAGATCGGGGGTCACTGTTTTTT. It translates to CASSQDRGSLFF.

This clonotype occurred a few times. The chain uses TRBV10-3 and TRBJ1-1; D gene unclear. Between the trimmed V and J ends, which lost 8 bases and 1 base, there was a span of 14 bases. The CDR3 runs 14 residues. Germline V gene data show CDR1 as ENHRY and CDR2 as SYGVKD. CDR3 sequence reads: CAIWGGKGNTEAFF. In nucleotides, the CDR3 is TGTGCCATCTGGGGAGGGAAGGGGAACACTGAAGCTTTCTTT.

The chain recombines TRBV20-1 with TRBJ2-7, with D uncertain. Per germline, CDR1 DFQATT and CDR2 SNEGSKA (reference sequence). CDR3 size: 11 residues. CDR3 nucleotide sequence: TGCAGCGTGGCTAGCTCCTACGAGCAGTACTTC. This gives the protein CSVASSYEQYF.

This clonotype was recorded at least ten times. The rearrangement joins TRBV5-1 to TRBJ2-7; 12 bases are shared with TRBD1. CDR1 is SGHRS and CDR2 is YFSETQ in the germline V gene. CDR3 size: 15 residues. Trimming took 5 bases from V and 5 from J; bases not matched to a gene: 8. The CDR3 is CASSMGQGAYNEQYF. The CDR3 DNA sequence: TGCGCCAGCAGTATGGGACAGGGGGCGTACAACGAGCAGTACTTC.

As to this clonotype: A much larger clone is a single base away; this may be a read error. This chain's CDR3 is CASSLEGEHTGELFF. CDR3 coding DNA: TGCGCCAGCAGCTTGGAAGGGGAGCACACCGGGGAGCTGTTTTTT. V gene TRBV5-1 combines with J gene TRBJ2-2; D might be TRBD1 or TRBD2, each matching 5 bases. V gave up 0 bases and J gave up 3 bases, with 9 bases separating them. The germline V gene has CDR1 SGHRS and CDR2 YFSETQ. The CDR3 covers 15 residues.

This rearrangement joins TRBV29-1 to TRBJ2-4; no clear D gene. V was trimmed by 6 bases and J by 0 bases, leaving 3 bases between them. The germline CDR1 and CDR2 sequences are SQVTM and ANQGSEA. There are 11 residues in the CDR3. In DNA, the CDR3 is TGCAGCGTCCGAGCCAAAAACATTCAGTACTTC. This encodes CSVRAKNIQYF.

This clonotype was detected a few times. CDR3 in DNA: TGTGCCAGCTCACCACTTTGGGGCCGGGCCACCGGGGAGCTGTTTTTT. Amino acids: CASSPLWGRATGELFF. V and J are TRBV18 and TRBJ2-2; possibly TRBD1 for D (5 bases). Trimming took 1 base from V and 4 from J, leaving 13 bases between them. The CDR3 sequence is 16 residues long. From germline, CDR1 is KGHSH and CDR2 LQKENI.

There are many counts of this clonotype. The V and J genes are TRBV30 and TRBJ1-3, with 7 bases aligning to TRBD1. Germline V gene lookup returns CDR1 GTSNPN and CDR2 SVGIG (reference sequence). This CDR3 contains 15 residues. The ends lost 1 base at V and 2 bases at J; junction bases unmatched: 5. CDR3 protein: CAWSARTGAGNTIYF. CDR3 DNA sequence: TGTGCCTGGAGTGCTCGGACAGGAGCTGGAAACACCATATATTTT.

The J gene is TRBJ2-7, the V gene TRBV6-1, with no clear D. Between the trimmed V and J ends, which lost 8 bases and 4 bases, there was a span of 18 bases. The CDR3 runs 14 residues. From germline, CDR1 is MNHNS and CDR2 SASEGT. The CDR3, as DNA: TGTGCCAGCCGGTACACGAAAGTGCCTTACGAGCAGTACTTC. It is translated as CASRYTKVPYEQYF.